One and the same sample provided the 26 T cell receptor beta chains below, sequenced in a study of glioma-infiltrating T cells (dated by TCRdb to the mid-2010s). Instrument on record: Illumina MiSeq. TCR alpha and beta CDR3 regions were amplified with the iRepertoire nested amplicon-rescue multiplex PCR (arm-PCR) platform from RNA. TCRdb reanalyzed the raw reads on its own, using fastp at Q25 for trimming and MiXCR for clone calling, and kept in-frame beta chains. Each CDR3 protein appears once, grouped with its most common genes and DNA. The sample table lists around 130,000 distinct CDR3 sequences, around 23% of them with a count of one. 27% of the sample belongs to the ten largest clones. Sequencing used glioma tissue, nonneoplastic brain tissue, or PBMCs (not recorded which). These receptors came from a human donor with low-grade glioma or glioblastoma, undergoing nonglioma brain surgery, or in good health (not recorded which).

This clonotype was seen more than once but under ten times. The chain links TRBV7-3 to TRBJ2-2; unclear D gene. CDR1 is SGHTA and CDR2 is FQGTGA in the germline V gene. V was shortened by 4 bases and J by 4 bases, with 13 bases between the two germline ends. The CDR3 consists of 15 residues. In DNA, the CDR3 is TGTGCCAGCAGCTCGACGCCACGAGGCACCGGGGAGCTGTTTTTT. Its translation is CASSSTPRGTGELFF. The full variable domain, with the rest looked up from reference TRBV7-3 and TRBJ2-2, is GAGVSQTPSNKVTEKGKYVELRCDPISGHTALYWYRQSLGQGPEFLIYFQGTGAADDSGLPNDRFFAVRPEGSVSTLKIQRTERGDSAVYLCASSSTPRGTGELFFGEGSRLTVL.

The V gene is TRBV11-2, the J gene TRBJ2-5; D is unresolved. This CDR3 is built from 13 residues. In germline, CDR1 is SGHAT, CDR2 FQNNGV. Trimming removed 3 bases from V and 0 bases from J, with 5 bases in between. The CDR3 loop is CASSLGYQETQYF. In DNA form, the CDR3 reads TGTGCCAGCAGCTTGGGCTACCAAGAGACCCAGTACTTC.

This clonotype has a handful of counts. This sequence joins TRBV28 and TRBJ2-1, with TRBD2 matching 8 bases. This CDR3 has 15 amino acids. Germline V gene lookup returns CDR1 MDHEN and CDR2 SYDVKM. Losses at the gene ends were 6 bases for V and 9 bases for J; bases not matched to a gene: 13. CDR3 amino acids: CASSFSLGGAREQFF. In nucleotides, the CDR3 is TGTGCCAGCAGCTTCTCCCTCGGGGGGGCCCGTGAGCAGTTCTTC. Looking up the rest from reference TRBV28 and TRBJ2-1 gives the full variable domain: DVKVTQSSRYLVKRTGEKVFLECVQDMDHENMFWYRQDPGLGLRLIYFSYDVKMKEKGDIPEGYSVSREKKERFSLILESASTNQTSMYLCASSFSLGGAREQFFGPGTRLTVL.

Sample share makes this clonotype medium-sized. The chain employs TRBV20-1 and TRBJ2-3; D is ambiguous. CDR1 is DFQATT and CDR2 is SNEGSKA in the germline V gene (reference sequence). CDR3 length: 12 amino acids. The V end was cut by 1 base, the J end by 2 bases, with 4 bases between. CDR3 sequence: CSARGSTDTQYF. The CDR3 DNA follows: TGCAGTGCTAGAGGGTCCACAGATACGCAGTATTTT.

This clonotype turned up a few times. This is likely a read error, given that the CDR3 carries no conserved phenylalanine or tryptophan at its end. CDR3 nucleotides: TGCAGTGCTAGAGATCCCGAGGGCAATCAGCCCCAGCATTCT. Amino acid sequence: CSARDPEGNQPQHS. V and J are TRBV20-1 and TRBJ1-5; D is undetermined. The CDR3 extends over 14 amino acids. Trimming took 0 bases from V and 2 from J, leaving 8 bases between them. CDR1 and CDR2 (germline): DFQATT, SNEGSKA (reference sequence).

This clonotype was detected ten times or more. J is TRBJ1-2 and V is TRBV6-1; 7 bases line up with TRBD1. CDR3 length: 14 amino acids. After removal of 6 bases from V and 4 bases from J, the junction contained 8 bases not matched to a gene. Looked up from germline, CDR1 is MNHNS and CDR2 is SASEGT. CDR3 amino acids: CASRQTGRGYGYTF. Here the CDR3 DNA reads TGTGCCAGCAGGCAGACAGGGAGAGGCTATGGCTACACCTTC.

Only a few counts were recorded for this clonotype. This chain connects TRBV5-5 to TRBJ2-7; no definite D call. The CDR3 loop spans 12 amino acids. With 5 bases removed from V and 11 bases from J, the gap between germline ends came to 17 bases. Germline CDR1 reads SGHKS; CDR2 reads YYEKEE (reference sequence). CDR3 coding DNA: TGTGCCAGCAGTCAAATTTTTGGGATGGAGTACGTC. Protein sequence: CASSQIFGMEYV.

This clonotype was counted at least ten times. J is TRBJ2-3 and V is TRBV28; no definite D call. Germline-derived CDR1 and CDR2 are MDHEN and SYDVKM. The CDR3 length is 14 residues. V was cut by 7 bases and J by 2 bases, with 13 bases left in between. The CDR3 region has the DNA TGTGCCAGCACCTACCGCCATTTCACAGATACGCAGTATTTT. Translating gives CASTYRHFTDTQYF.

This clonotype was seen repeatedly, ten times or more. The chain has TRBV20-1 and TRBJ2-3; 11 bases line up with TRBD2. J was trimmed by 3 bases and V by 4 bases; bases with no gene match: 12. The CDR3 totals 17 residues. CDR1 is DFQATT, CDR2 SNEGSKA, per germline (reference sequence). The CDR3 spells CSATGGASGGRTDTQYF. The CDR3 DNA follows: TGCAGTGCTACCGGGGGGGCTAGCGGGGGGAGGACAGATACGCAGTATTTT.

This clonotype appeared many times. Written as DNA, the CDR3 is TGTGCCAGCAGTGAAGGGTCAGGTATTTGGGGCACTGAAGCTTTCTTT. It yields the protein CASSEGSGIWGTEAFF. This chain links TRBV6-1 with TRBJ1-1; unclear D gene. Trimming removed 1 base from V and 4 bases from J, with 16 bases in between. CDR1 and CDR2 from the germline V gene are MNHNS and SASEGT. There are 16 residues in the CDR3.

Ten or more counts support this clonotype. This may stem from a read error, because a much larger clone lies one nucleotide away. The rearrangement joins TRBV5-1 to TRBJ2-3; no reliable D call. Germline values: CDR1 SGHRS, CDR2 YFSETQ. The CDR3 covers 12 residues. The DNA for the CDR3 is TGTGCCAGCAGTTTGAGCACAGATACGCAGTATTTT. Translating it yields CASSLSTDTQYF.

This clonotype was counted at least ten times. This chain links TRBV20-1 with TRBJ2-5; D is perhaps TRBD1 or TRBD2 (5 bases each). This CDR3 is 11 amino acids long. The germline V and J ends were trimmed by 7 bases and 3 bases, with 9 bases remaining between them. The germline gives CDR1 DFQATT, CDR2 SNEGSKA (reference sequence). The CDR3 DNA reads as TGCAGTGGACAGAGGGAAGAGACCCAGTACTTC. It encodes CSGQREETQYF.

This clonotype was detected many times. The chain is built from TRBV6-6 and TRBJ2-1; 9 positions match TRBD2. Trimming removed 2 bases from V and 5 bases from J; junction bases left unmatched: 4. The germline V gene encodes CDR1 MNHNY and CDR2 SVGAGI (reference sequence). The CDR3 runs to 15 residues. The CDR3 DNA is TGTGCCAGCAGTTACGATAGCGGGGGCCACAATGAGCAGTTCTTC. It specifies CASSYDSGGHNEQFF.

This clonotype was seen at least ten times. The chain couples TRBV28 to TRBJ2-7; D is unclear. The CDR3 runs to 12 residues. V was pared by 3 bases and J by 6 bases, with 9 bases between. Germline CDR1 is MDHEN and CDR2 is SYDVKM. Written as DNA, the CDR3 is TGTGCCAGCAGTTTGACGACTTCCGAGCAGTACGTC. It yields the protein CASSLTTSEQYV.

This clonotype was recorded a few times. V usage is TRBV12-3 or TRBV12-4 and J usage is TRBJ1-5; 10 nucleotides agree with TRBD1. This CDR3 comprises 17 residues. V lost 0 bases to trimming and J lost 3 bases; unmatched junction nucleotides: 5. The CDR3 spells CASSLAATGGPNQPQHF. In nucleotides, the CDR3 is TGTGCCAGCAGTTTAGCCGCGACAGGGGGCCCCAATCAGCCCCAGCATTTT.

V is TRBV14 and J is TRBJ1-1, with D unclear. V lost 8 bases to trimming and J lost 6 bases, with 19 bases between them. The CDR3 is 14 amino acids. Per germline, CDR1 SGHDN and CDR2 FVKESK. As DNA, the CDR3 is TGTGCCAGCGCGTTTCGAGTTGGTTTCGCTGAAGCTTTCTTT. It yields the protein CASAFRVGFAEAFF.

The CDR3 sequence: CASSEYRQPQHF. CDR3 bases: TGTGCCAGCAGTGAATATCGTCAGCCCCAGCATTTT. The chain uses TRBV2 and TRBJ1-5, with no clear D. The CDR3 length is 12 residues. Trimming took off 2 bases at V and 6 bases at J, with 5 bases between the two ends. Germline lookup yields CDR1 SNHLY and CDR2 FYNNEI.

The DNA for the CDR3 is TGTGCCAGCAGCGTCGAGGTCACCGGGGAGCTGTTTTTT. It yields the protein CASSVEVTGELFF. The chain links TRBV7-6 to TRBJ2-2, with unresolved D. This CDR3 is built from 13 residues. V lost 5 bases and J 4 bases, leaving 8 bases between the germline ends. The germline V gene encodes CDR1 SGHVS and CDR2 FNYEAQ.

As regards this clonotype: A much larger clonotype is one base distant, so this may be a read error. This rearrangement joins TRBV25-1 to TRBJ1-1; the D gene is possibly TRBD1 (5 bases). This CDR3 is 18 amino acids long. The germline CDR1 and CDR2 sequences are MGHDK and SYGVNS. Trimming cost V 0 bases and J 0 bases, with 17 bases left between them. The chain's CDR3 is CASSEYGQGSGMNTEAFF. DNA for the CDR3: TGTGCCAGCAGTGAATACGGGCAGGGAAGTGGTATGAACACTGAAGCTTTCTTT.

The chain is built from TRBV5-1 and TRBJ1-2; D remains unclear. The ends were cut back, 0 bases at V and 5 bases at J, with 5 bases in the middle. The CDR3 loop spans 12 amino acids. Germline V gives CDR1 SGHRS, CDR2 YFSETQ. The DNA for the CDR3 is TGCGCCAGCAGCTTGGACAGTTATGGCTACACCTTC. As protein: CASSLDSYGYTF. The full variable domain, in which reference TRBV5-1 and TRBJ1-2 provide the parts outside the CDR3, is KAGVTQTPRYLIKTRGQQVTLSCSPISGHRSVSWYQQTPGQGLQFLFEYFSETQRNKGNFPGRFSGRQFSNSRSEMNVSTLELGDSALYLCASSLDSYGYTFGSGTRLTVV.

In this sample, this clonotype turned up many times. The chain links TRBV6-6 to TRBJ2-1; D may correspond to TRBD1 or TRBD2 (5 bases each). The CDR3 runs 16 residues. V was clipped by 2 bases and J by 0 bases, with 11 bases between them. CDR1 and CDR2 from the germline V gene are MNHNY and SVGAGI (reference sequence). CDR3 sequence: CASSYHGTISYNEQFF. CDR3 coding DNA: TGTGCCAGCAGTTACCATGGGACGATCTCCTACAATGAGCAGTTCTTC.

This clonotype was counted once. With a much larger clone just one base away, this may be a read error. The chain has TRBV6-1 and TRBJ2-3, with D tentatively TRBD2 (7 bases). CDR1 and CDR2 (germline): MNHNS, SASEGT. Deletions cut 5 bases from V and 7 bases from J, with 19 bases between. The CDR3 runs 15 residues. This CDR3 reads CASSRSGGGAYTQYF. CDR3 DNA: TGTGCCAGCAGTAGGTCGGGCGGGGGCGCATATACGCAGTATTTT.

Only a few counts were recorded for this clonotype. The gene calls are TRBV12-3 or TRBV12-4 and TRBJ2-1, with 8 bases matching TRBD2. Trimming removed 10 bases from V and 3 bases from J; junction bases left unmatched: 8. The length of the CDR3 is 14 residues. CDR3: CAIQRGSGYNEQFF. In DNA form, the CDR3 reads TGTGCCATCCAGCGGGGGAGCGGCTACAATGAGCAGTTCTTC.

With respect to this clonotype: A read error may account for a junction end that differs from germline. CDR3 sequence (DNA): TGCAGTGCTAGAGGGGAGGACAGGGGGTATCAGTCCCAGCATTTT. Translating it yields CSARGEDRGYQSQHF. V usage is TRBV20-1 and J usage is TRBJ1-5; 10 bases agree with TRBD1. The CDR3 is 15 residues long. Germline CDR1 reads DFQATT; CDR2 reads SNEGSKA (reference sequence).

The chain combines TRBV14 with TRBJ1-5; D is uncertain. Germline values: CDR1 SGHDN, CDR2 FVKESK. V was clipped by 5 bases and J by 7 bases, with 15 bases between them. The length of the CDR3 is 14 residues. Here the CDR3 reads CASSETGSLQPQHF. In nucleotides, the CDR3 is TGTGCCAGCAGCGAGACGGGGAGTTTGCAGCCCCAGCATTTT. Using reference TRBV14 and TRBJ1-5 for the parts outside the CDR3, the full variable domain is EAGVTQFPSHSVIEKGQTVTLRCDPISGHDNLYWYRRVMGKEIKFLLHFVKESKQDESGMPNNRFLAERTGGTYSTLKVQPAELEDSGVYFCASSETGSLQPQHFGDGTRLSIL.

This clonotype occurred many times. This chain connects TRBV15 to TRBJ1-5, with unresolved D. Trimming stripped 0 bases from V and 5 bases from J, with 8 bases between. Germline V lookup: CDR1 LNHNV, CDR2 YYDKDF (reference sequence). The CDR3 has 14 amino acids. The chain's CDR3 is CATSRDGEYQPQHF. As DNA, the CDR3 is TGTGCCACCAGCAGAGATGGCGAGTATCAGCCCCAGCATTTT.